A single T cell receptor (beta chain) is shown here with its context. CDR1 is MNHEY, CDR2 SMNVEV, per germline (reference sequence). Trimming left V 10 bases short and J 5 bases short, with 21 bases between. The CDR3 covers 15 residues. These data come from a study of blood T cell repertoires in COVID-19. Libraries were prepared by immunoSEQ multiplex PCR; TCRdb keeps only in-frame clonotypes and omits some of them. The profile shows under 250,000 clones, less than 90% of them singletons. This TCR was recovered from a woman aged 55-75 years who had recovered from COVID-19. The source material was peripheral blood. J is TRBJ1-5 and V is TRBV27; a weak D match, TRBD1 (5 bases). CDR3 nucleotide sequence: TGTGCCATCCCCCCTCGGGGCAGGAGGGATCAGCCCCAGCATTTT. Amino acid sequence: CAIPPRGRRDQPQHF.